This T cell receptor (beta chain) emerged from a study of cytomegalovirus exposure and HLA in healthy donors. General study points: In an earlier analysis, about 87% or about 30%: the productive usage of most TCR beta V segments.

The PCR had 60 Vbeta and 13 Jbeta primers. Method: immunoSEQ multiplex PCR; TCRdb's copy keeps in-frame clones and lacks some. The table shows some 130,000 clones, with 80% occurring only once. CDR3 size: 15 residues. The V end lost 3 bases, the J end lost 2 bases, and 12 bases lay between the germline ends. Germline V gives CDR1 SGHDN, CDR2 FVKESK. As for this clone: The antigen remains unidentified.

Sequenced material: PBMCs. The chain couples TRBV14 to TRBJ2-3, with a possible D match to TRBD1 (6 bases). The TCR was taken from a man aged 25 to 40 in good health and CMV-seronegative. This CDR3 is CASSHLRGSTDTQYF. DNA of the CDR3: TGTGCCAGCAGCCACCTCAGGGGATCCACAGATACGCAGTATTTT.